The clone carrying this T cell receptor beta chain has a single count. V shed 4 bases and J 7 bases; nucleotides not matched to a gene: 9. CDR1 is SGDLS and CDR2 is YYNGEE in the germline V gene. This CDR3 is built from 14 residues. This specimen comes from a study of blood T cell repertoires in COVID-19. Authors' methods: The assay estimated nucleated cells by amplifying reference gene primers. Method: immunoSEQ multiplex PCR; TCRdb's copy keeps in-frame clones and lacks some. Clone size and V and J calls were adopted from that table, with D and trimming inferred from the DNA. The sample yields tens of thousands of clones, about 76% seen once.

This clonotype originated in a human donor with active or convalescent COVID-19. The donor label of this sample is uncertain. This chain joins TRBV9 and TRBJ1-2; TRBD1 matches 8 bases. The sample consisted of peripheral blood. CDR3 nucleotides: TGTGCCAGCAGCCCGAGGGGACAGGAGAGTGGCTACACCTTC. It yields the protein CASSPRGQESGYTF.